A selection of T cell receptor beta chains follows, all from one sample in a study of blood T cells in healthy people across ages. TCRdb itself ran the 5' RACE reads through MiXCR, one entry per CDR3 protein. The table lists roughly 800,000 distinct CDR3 sequences, roughly 53% of them singletons. The sample taken for sequencing was blood. Every receptor here comes from an elderly man in good health. CDR3s leave out the opening cysteine and the closing phenylalanine or tryptophan. Fields, in order: clone size, V gene, CDR3 protein. The listing skips clone size in some rows; elsewhere it reads once, few, many or a size class.

-	TRBV14	ASSPTSGSSAEQF
-	TRBV2	ASTLTGGAGNEQF
-	TRBV6-4	ASSDTLLGQKTEAF
few	TRBV11-2	ASSPPTGQGYGYT
few	TRBV6-4	ASSAAGANVLT
-	TRBV6-5	ASSPAPQRDLYEQY
few	TRBV24-1	ATRQNTEAF
-	TRBV5-1	ASSLGLAGGSGEQY
few	TRBV29-1	SVAAGTGGYNEQY
-	TRBV18	ASSPLVADVSYEQY
-	TRBV24-1	TTSENRLGEEAETQY
-	TRBV29-1	SVEYNSGSRLQETQY
-	TRBV29-1	SVEGGQGREAF
-	TRBV29-1	SVELRQVVNTEAF
once	TRBV27	ASSLLLAGGEQY
-	TRBV10-3	AISDPEADGQERTQY
-	TRBV6-1	ASSEARKTEGYYT
many	TRBV27	ASSLSVQETQY
-	TRBV5-1	ASSDLAGGPSGTQY
-	TRBV6-1	ASNPPGQEAYGYT
-	TRBV20-1	SARWLARDEQF
few	TRBV12-3/TRBV12-4	ASSSTSRTYNEQF
-	TRBV18	ASSETAMIYEQY
few	TRBV7-2	ASSSMPTGSYNEQF
-	TRBV28	ASSLKQGIGNEQF
-	TRBV6-5	ASSYSGGLAKNIQY
-	TRBV20-1	SARVAGLDTQY
-	TRBV15	ATRTSGGLAKNIQY
-	TRBV12-3/TRBV12-4	ASTYQGQGAYGYT
-	TRBV14	ASSQGPVRSYNEQY
once	TRBV24-1	ATRGQGANQPQH
-	TRBV12-3/TRBV12-4	AGSFGGAGSQPQH
few	TRBV7-9	ASSLGLDYEQY
few	TRBV5-1	ASSYAPQTGNEKLF
few	TRBV2	ASSEAGTSPFQDIQY
-	TRBV6-1	ASGPSGGGGYNEQF
-	TRBV3-1	ASSQVHRPEQF
-	TRBV3-1	ASSHSTSGHRYAY
-	TRBV29-1	SAAVETQY
-	TRBV29-1	SVVMGQGNQPQH
-	TRBV6-6	ASSYSGVSEQY
-	TRBV24-1	ATSGVRGTGDFNEQF
-	TRBV4-1	ASSQEGAGRLNSPLH
-	TRBV10-3	AIGTGVNYGYT
-	TRBV7-2	ASSLKASLSYNEQF
few	TRBV7-2	ASSTRLVGEQY
-	TRBV6-1	ASSEARAGGYT
-	TRBV20-1	SASSGAREQF
-	TRBV24-1	ATSDPTGRAGSGYGYT
-	TRBV7-9	ASSPIAGGPYEQF
-	TRBV5-1	ASRQERGGNSPLH
-	TRBV7-8	ASSFREKRLSYEQY
few	TRBV28	ASRLGTGAYEQY
-	TRBV29-1	SVESAERNYGYT
-	TRBV19	ASSIVSLRVDEQF